This passage covers 28 T cell receptor beta chains from one sample sequenced in a study of shared clonotypes between healthy human individuals. The assay was immunoSEQ multiplex PCR, and TCRdb's table has in-frame clones only and misses some. The table lists some 2,100,000 clones, approximately 94% of them singletons. The sample consisted of naive CD4+ T cells sorted from blood. Subset: CD45RA+ positively selected. These receptors were collected from a man aged 18-30 years in good health.

The J gene is TRBJ1-2, the V gene TRBV28; 11 bases agree with TRBD1. With 4 bases clipped from V and 0 bases from J, the junction kept 7 bases outside the gene matches. CDR3 length: 17 amino acids. Germline V lookup: CDR1 MDHEN, CDR2 SYDVKM. CDR3: CASSSLGQGAPNYGYTF. CDR3 sequence (DNA): TGTGCCAGCAGTTCCCTAGGACAGGGGGCGCCTAACTATGGCTACACCTTC.

This rearrangement joins TRBV6-6 to TRBJ2-6; D unclear. Germline CDR1 reads MNHNY; CDR2 reads SVGAGI (reference sequence). The CDR3 spans 14 residues. The V end lost 0 bases, the J end lost 2 bases, and 2 bases lay between the germline ends. In DNA form, the CDR3 reads TGTGCCAGCAGTTACTCGACTGGGGCCAACGTCCTGACTTTC. This sequence encodes CASSYSTGANVLTF.

As regards this clone: Other DNA sequences within the sample encode an identical CDR3. This rearrangement joins TRBV5-4 to TRBJ2-2; D is tentatively TRBD1 or TRBD2 (6 bases each). The germline CDR1 and CDR2 sequences are SGHNT and YYREEE (reference sequence). The CDR3 extends over 14 amino acids. V gave up 4 bases and J gave up 1 base, with 8 bases separating them. Here the CDR3 DNA reads TGTGCCAGCAGCAAGGGGGGGAACACCGGGGAGCTGTTTTTT. Encoded protein: CASSKGGNTGELFF.

CDR3 DNA: TGCGCCAGCAGCCAAGATATCGCGGAAGGCAGTCCCAATCAGCCCCAGCATTTT. It is translated as CASSQDIAEGSPNQPQHF. J is TRBJ1-5 and V is TRBV4-3; D uncertain. CDR1 and CDR2 from the germline V gene are LGHNA and YSLEER. Trimming shortened V by 0 bases and J by 3 bases, and 18 bases separated the two germline ends. The CDR3 has 18 amino acids.

The chain carries TRBV29-1 and TRBJ2-3, with D possibly being TRBD2 (6 bases). This CDR3 comprises 14 residues. V was trimmed by 7 bases and J by 4 bases, leaving 18 bases between them. CDR1 is SQVTM and CDR2 is ANQGSEA in the germline V gene. The CDR3: CSAFSGVLPDTQYF. The CDR3 nucleotides read TGCAGCGCCTTTAGCGGAGTACTACCAGATACGCAGTATTTT.

This clone has only a few counts. The same CDR3 can be traced to other DNA sequences in this sample. V and J are TRBV7-2 and TRBJ2-2, with D unresolved. This CDR3 comprises 12 residues. Germline CDR1 is SGHTA and CDR2 is FQGNSA. The germline V and J ends were trimmed by 1 base and 6 bases, with 3 bases remaining between them. CDR3 nucleotide sequence: TGTGCCAGCAGCTTAGACTCCGGGGAGCTGTTTTTT. It translates to CASSLDSGELFF.

The V and J genes are TRBV7-9 and TRBJ1-1; D possibly corresponds to TRBD1 (5 bases). CDR3 length equals 14 residues. The germline CDR1 and CDR2 sequences are SEHNR and FQNEAQ (reference sequence). The V and J ends lost 4 bases and 0 bases respectively, with 9 bases between them. CDR3 coding DNA: TGTGCCAGCAGCTGGGGGGGTATGAACACTGAAGCTTTCTTT. This translates into CASSWGGMNTEAFF.

The chain is built from TRBV7-9 and TRBJ2-2; the D is unclear. This CDR3 has 11 amino acids. With 3 bases removed from V and 7 bases from J, the gap between germline ends came to 3 bases. The germline gives CDR1 SEHNR, CDR2 FQNEAQ (reference sequence). CDR3 protein: CASSFVGELFF. CDR3 bases: TGTGCCAGCAGCTTTGTCGGGGAGCTGTTTTTT.

The chain is built from TRBV2 and TRBJ1-1; a possible D gene is TRBD1 (5 bases). This CDR3 has 11 amino acids. The V gene's germline CDR1 is SNHLY and CDR2 FYNNEI. V lost 6 bases and J 11 bases, leaving 13 bases between the germline ends. The CDR3 DNA reads as TGTGCCAGCAGACGAACAGGCTGGGCTTTCTTT. Its translation: CASRRTGWAFF. Looking up the rest from reference TRBV2 and TRBJ1-1 gives the full variable domain: EPEVTQTPSHQVTQMGQEVILRCVPISNHLYFYWYRQILGQKVEFLVSFYNNEISEKSEIFDDQFSVERPDGSNFTLKIRSTKLEDSAMYFCASRRTGWAFFGQGTRLTVV.

The gene calls are TRBV9 and TRBJ2-5, with 7 bases aligning to TRBD1. CDR1 is SGDLS, CDR2 YYNGEE, per germline. With 3 bases clipped from V and 1 base from J, the junction kept 6 bases outside the gene matches. The CDR3 is 15 residues long. CDR3 coding DNA: TGTGCCAGCAGCGGACCACAGGGGCCCCAAGAGACCCAGTACTTC. Protein sequence: CASSGPQGPQETQYF.

V is TRBV7-8 and J is TRBJ2-7, with TRBD2 matching 12 bases. Losses at the gene ends were 3 bases for V and 6 bases for J; bases not matched to a gene: 0. In germline, CDR1 is SGHVS, CDR2 FQNEAQ. This CDR3 has 13 residues. The CDR3: CASSLGLAGEQYF. The CDR3 nucleotides read TGTGCCAGCAGCTTGGGACTAGCGGGCGAGCAGTACTTC.

As concerns this clone: Additional DNA sequences in this sample encode the identical CDR3. The chain uses TRBV25-1 and TRBJ1-2, with D hard to call. Trimming stripped 4 bases from V and 2 bases from J, with 8 bases between. Per germline, CDR1 MGHDK and CDR2 SYGVNS. The CDR3 extends over 13 amino acids. This CDR3 is CASSVTGNYGYTF. The CDR3 DNA reads as TGTGCCAGCAGTGTTACCGGGAACTATGGCTACACCTTC.

The rearrangement uses TRBV4-3 and TRBJ2-3, with TRBD2 matching 7 bases. The trim removed 2 bases at V and 2 bases at J, leaving 7 bases unmatched. Germline V gene sequence: CDR1 LGHNA, CDR2 YSLEER. The CDR3 has 16 residues. CDR3 protein: CASSQQTSSYTDTQYF. CDR3 DNA sequence: TGCGCCAGCAGCCAACAGACTAGCAGTTACACAGATACGCAGTATTTT.

The V gene is TRBV11-3, the J gene TRBJ2-1; TRBD1 is a possible D gene (6 bases). CDR1 is SGHNT and CDR2 is YENEEA in the germline V gene. The V gene lost 1 base and the J gene lost 5 bases, with 9 bases spanning the gap. This CDR3 has 14 residues. The CDR3 loop reads CASSLGRGNNEQFF. The CDR3 DNA reads TGTGCCAGCAGCTTAGGAAGGGGGAACAATGAGCAGTTCTTC.

This clone was counted a few times. This sequence joins TRBV6-1 and TRBJ1-6; TRBD1 matches 8 bases. The V gene's germline CDR1 is MNHNS and CDR2 SASEGT. CDR3 length equals 14 residues. V shed 6 bases and J 7 bases; nucleotides not matched to a gene: 5. CDR3 bases: TGTGCCAGCAGCGTTACAGGGGGGAATTCACCCCTCCACTTT. It specifies CASSVTGGNSPLHF.

The chain joins TRBV18 to TRBJ2-5, with 10 bases that match TRBD1. The CDR3 extends over 16 amino acids. The V gene end was trimmed by 4 bases and the J gene end by 4 bases; junction bases not matched to a gene: 9. Germline V lookup: CDR1 KGHSH, CDR2 LQKENI. The CDR3, as DNA: TGTGCCAGCTCACACTATGGGACAGGGGAGCGAGAGACCCAGTACTTC. It codes for CASSHYGTGERETQYF.

The chain carries TRBV6-4 and TRBJ2-2; TRBD2 matches at 7 bases. The CDR3 has 16 residues. The germline V gene has CDR1 MRHNA and CDR2 SNTAGT. The V segment lost 6 bases and the J segment 4 bases; nucleotides outside the gene matches: 11. The CDR3, as DNA: TGTGCCAGCAGCCGCGAAGCGGGGAAAATCACCGGGGAGCTGTTTTTT. Protein: CASSREAGKITGELFF.

The chain is built from TRBV30 and TRBJ1-1; D perhaps matches TRBD1 (5 bases). The CDR3 length is 13 residues. The V end was cut by 0 bases, the J end by 6 bases, with 11 bases between. CDR1 is GTSNPN, CDR2 SVGIG, per germline (reference sequence). The CDR3 DNA reads TGTGCCTGGAGTGTAGGAGGGGTCTCTGAAGCTTTCTTT. It specifies CAWSVGGVSEAFF.

As to this clone: Other DNA sequences in this specimen translate into the identical CDR3. J is TRBJ1-3 and V is TRBV9, with 7 positions matching TRBD1. The CDR3 extends over 15 amino acids. V dropped 2 bases and J dropped 4; count of bases not matched to a gene: 6. Germline V CDR1 and CDR2: SGDLS, YYNGEE. CDR3 DNA sequence: TGTGCCAGCAGCGTGACAGGGACTCCAGGAAACACCATATATTTT. Its protein is CASSVTGTPGNTIYF. The full variable domain, in which reference TRBV9 and TRBJ1-3 provide the parts outside the CDR3, is DSGVTQTPKHLITATGQRVTLRCSPRSGDLSVYWYQQSLDQGLQFLIQYYNGEERAKGNILERFSAQQFPDLHSELNLSSLELGDSALYFCASSVTGTPGNTIYFGEGSWLTVV.

The rearrangement links TRBV7-2 to TRBJ2-1; no clear D. The CDR3 is made up of 13 amino acids. Per the germline V gene, CDR1 is SGHTA and CDR2 is FQGNSA. V was pared by 5 bases and J by 9 bases, with 14 bases between. This chain's CDR3 is CASSLSTKGEQFF. CDR3 DNA sequence: TGTGCCAGCAGCCTATCCACGAAGGGTGAGCAGTTCTTC.

The chain joins TRBV7-2 to TRBJ2-7; TRBD2 is a possible D gene (8 bases). V lost 5 bases to trimming and J lost 7 bases, with 27 bases between them. The germline CDR1 and CDR2 sequences are SGHTA and FQGNSA. The CDR3 is 17 residues long. The CDR3 here is CASSPRGTRSLTREQYF. CDR3 DNA sequence: TGTGCCAGCAGCCCCAGGGGGACTAGATCGTTAACAAGGGAGCAGTACTTC.

J is TRBJ1-5 and V is TRBV10-3, with 7 positions matching TRBD1. CDR3 length: 14 residues. Germline V gene sequence: CDR1 ENHRY, CDR2 SYGVKD. Germline trimming cut 0 bases from V and 6 bases from J; bases unmatched to any gene: 2. The CDR3 protein is CAISESPGGQPQHF. The DNA of the CDR3 is TGTGCCATCAGTGAGTCGCCAGGGGGTCAGCCCCAGCATTTT.

The V gene is TRBV6-4, the J gene TRBJ2-7; D gene uncertain. Trimming cost V 8 bases and J 2 bases, with 4 bases left between them. This CDR3 is built from 10 residues. Germline CDR1 and CDR2: MRHNA and SNTAGT. CDR3 in amino acids: CASGAYEQYF. The CDR3 DNA reads TGTGCCAGCGGGGCCTACGAGCAGTACTTC.

The chain employs TRBV14 and TRBJ1-1; D unclear. The CDR3 covers 16 residues. V lost 2 bases to trimming and J lost 8 bases, with 21 bases between them. CDR1 and CDR2 (germline): SGHDN, FVKESK. The CDR3, as DNA: TGTGCCAGCAGCCAATGGGGAGGAGGCTTACTGACGGAAGCTTTCTTT. It codes for CASSQWGGGLLTEAFF.

The V call is TRBV19, the J call TRBJ2-7; the match to TRBD2 covers 7 bases. The germline V gene has CDR1 LNHDA and CDR2 SQIVND (reference sequence). This CDR3 is 14 amino acids long. Trimming at V came to 5 bases and at J to 3 bases, leaving 7 bases not matched to a gene. DNA of the CDR3: TGTGCCAGTAGTCGACTAGCAATCGGCTACGAGCAGTACTTC. Amino acid sequence: CASSRLAIGYEQYF.

The chain combines TRBV5-5 with TRBJ2-2; no clear D gene. Germline V gives CDR1 SGHKS, CDR2 YYEKEE (reference sequence). The CDR3 is made up of 13 amino acids. V lost 0 bases and J lost 8, with 8 bases in between. In DNA form, the CDR3 reads TGTGCCAGCAGCTTGGACGGTGCGGGGGAGCTGTTTTTT. Protein product: CASSLDGAGELFF.

The CDR3 loop is CASSRDRASNQPQHF. The CDR3 DNA reads TGCGCCAGCAGCCGGGACAGGGCGAGCAATCAGCCCCAGCATTTT. The chain couples TRBV4-3 to TRBJ1-5; 9 bases map to TRBD1. The CDR3 sequence is 15 residues long. J gave up 1 base and V 4 bases, and 2 bases lay outside the gene matches. The germline V gene has CDR1 LGHNA and CDR2 YSLEER.

This clone appeared once. The chain joins TRBV10-3 to TRBJ2-1; 10 nucleotides line up with TRBD2. The germline V gene encodes CDR1 ENHRY and CDR2 SYGVKD. Losses at the gene ends were 6 bases for V and 7 bases for J; bases not matched to a gene: 6. The CDR3 contains 14 residues. Here the CDR3 DNA reads TGTGCCATCAGCATACTAGCGGGGCAAAATGAGCAGTTCTTC. This codes for CAISILAGQNEQFF.